This TCR beta chain was recovered during a study of identical twins. Broader study findings: Out-of-frame alpha sequences shared by twins were enriched for low generation probability. Researchers caution that invariant MAIT and iNKT cells could partly confound zero-insertion analyses.

Germline CDR1 SGHVS, CDR2 FNYEAQ. This CDR3 has 15 residues. J gave up 2 bases and V 2 bases, and 3 bases lay outside the gene matches. Of note for this clonotype: Its antigen is unidentified.

TCRdb reprocessed the 5' RACE reads with MiXCR, giving one entry per CDR3 protein. The table records some 500,000 distinct CDR3 sequences, 13% to 15% of them present only once. This sample also belongs to another study, concerning yellow fever vaccine responses in identical twins.

The sequenced sample was CD4+ T cells sorted from blood. The chain employs TRBV7-6 and TRBJ2-7, with 10 bases aligning to TRBD2. The TCR was taken from a young woman in good health. CDR3 nucleotides: TGTGCCAGCAGCTTACTTAGCGGGGGGCCCTACGAGCAGTACTTC. Protein: CASSLLSGGPYEQYF.